One and the same sample provided the 11 T cell receptor beta chains below, sequenced in a study of blood T cell repertoires in COVID-19. Some clones are missing from TCRdb's copy, which holds only in-frame ones; the method was immunoSEQ multiplex PCR. The top ten hold under 3.5% of the sample, which has roughly 25,000 clones, approximately 90% seen once. Sequenced material: peripheral blood. The origin of the receptors is a human donor in a cohort sampled during active COVID-19.

V is TRBV11-2 and J is TRBJ2-1, with unresolved D. The germline V and J ends were trimmed by 3 bases and 8 bases, with 11 bases remaining between them. The V gene's germline CDR1 is SGHAT and CDR2 FQNNGV. The CDR3 has 13 amino acids. For the CDR3, the DNA is TGTGCCAGCAGCTTCCCGTTGGGCCATGAGCAGTTCTTC. Amino acid sequence: CASSFPLGHEQFF.

J is TRBJ2-1 and V is TRBV5-1, with 8 bases fitting TRBD2. Germline V gene sequence: CDR1 SGHRS, CDR2 YFSETQ. V gave up 5 bases and J gave up 8 bases; unmatched junction bases: 15. This CDR3 contains 16 residues. The CDR3 nucleotides are TGCGCCAGCAGTTTACTCCGGGGGGGCCAAGGGTATGAGCAGTTCTTC. Translated, it gives CASSLLRGGQGYEQFF. The variable domain in full, completed from reference TRBV5-1 and TRBJ2-1, reads KAGVTQTPRYLIKTRGQQVTLSCSPISGHRSVSWYQQTPGQGLQFLFEYFSETQRNKGNFPGRFSGRQFSNSRSEMNVSTLELGDSALYLCASSLLRGGQGYEQFFGPGTRLTVL.

V usage is TRBV12-3 or TRBV12-4 and J usage is TRBJ1-2, with 7 bases identical to TRBD1. The CDR3 has 13 amino acids. V shed 4 bases, J shed 14 bases, and the junction held 13 bases outside the gene matches. The CDR3 DNA follows: TGTGCCAGCAGTTATGTACAGGGGAAGGCGGGAACCTTC. Translated: CASSYVQGKAGTF.

V gene TRBV6-4 combines with J gene TRBJ2-3; TRBD2 agrees at 8 bases. CDR1 and CDR2 (germline): MRHNA, SNTAGT. This CDR3 is 15 amino acids long. Trimming at V came to 6 bases and at J to 2 bases, leaving 7 bases not matched to a gene. CDR3 amino acids: CASRERGGATDTQYF. The CDR3 coding sequence is TGTGCCAGCAGGGAACGGGGGGGGGCCACAGATACGCAGTATTTT.

The chain carries TRBV12-3 or TRBV12-4 and TRBJ2-2; TRBD1 is a possible D gene (5 bases). The V end was cut by 2 bases, the J end by 8 bases, with 9 bases between. The CDR3 contains 13 residues. CDR3 residues: CASSLKQVGELFF. In nucleotides, the CDR3 is TGTGCCAGCAGTTTAAAACAGGTTGGGGAGCTGTTTTTT.

This rearrangement joins TRBV4-1 to TRBJ2-1, with D tentatively TRBD1 (5 bases). The CDR3 is made up of 13 amino acids. Trimming removed 0 bases from V and 9 bases from J, with 9 bases in between. The germline gives CDR1 MGHRA, CDR2 YSYEKL. This CDR3 is CASSQEQGGEQFF. Written as DNA, the CDR3 is TGCGCCAGCAGCCAAGAGCAGGGCGGTGAGCAGTTCTTC.

The rearrangement links TRBV29-1 to TRBJ1-2; 9 positions match TRBD1. CDR3 size: 14 residues. V was clipped by 5 bases and J by 3 bases; unmatched bases: 7. Germline CDR1 SQVTM, CDR2 ANQGSEA. The CDR3 coding sequence is TGCAGCGTTCGTCGGGACAGGGAGGACTATGGCTACACCTTC. Protein sequence: CSVRRDREDYGYTF.

The chain uses TRBV6-1 and TRBJ1-1, with D possibly being TRBD1 (6 bases). The CDR3 consists of 15 residues. Trimming shortened V by 3 bases and J by 3 bases, and 14 bases separated the two germline ends. CDR1 and CDR2 from the germline V gene are MNHNS and SASEGT. In DNA, the CDR3 is TGTGCCAGCAGTGATTGGGACACCGGGGACACTGAAGCTTTCTTT. This sequence encodes CASSDWDTGDTEAFF.

This chain connects TRBV11-2 to TRBJ1-2, with 8 bases that match TRBD1. Unmatched junction bases numbered 4, after V lost 5 bases and J lost 5 bases. There are 13 residues in the CDR3. Germline values: CDR1 SGHAT, CDR2 FQNNGV. The DNA for the CDR3 is TGTGCCAGCAGCCCGGACAGGGAGTATGGCTACACCTTC. It codes for CASSPDREYGYTF.

The V call is TRBV3-1 (or the pseudogene TRBV3-2), the J call TRBJ1-1, with a possible D match to TRBD1 (5 bases). V was shortened by 7 bases and J by 1 base, with 13 bases between the two germline ends. Looked up from germline, CDR1 is LGHDT and CDR2 is YNNKEL (reference sequence). The CDR3 is 14 residues long. The DNA for the CDR3 is TGTGCCAGCACCCGGTCGGGGGGGAACACTGAAGCTTTCTTT. It codes for CASTRSGGNTEAFF.

J is TRBJ2-6 and V is TRBV5-1; no clear D. Trimming took off 0 bases at V and 0 bases at J, with 19 bases between the two ends. CDR1 SGHRS and CDR2 YFSETQ come from the germline V gene. This CDR3 has 20 residues. CDR3 region: CASSLAFSHRVFSGANVLTF. The CDR3 DNA follows: TGCGCCAGCAGCTTGGCTTTTTCTCACCGGGTCTTCTCTGGGGCCAACGTCCTGACTTTC.